Listed here are 31 T cell receptor beta chains from one sample, sequenced in a study of CD8+CD57+ T cells in acquired aplastic anemia. Genomic DNA templated the TCR beta VDJ and CDR3 profiling. MiXCR, run by TCRdb on the reads, gives a single entry per CDR3 protein. In the table there are 62,000 or so distinct CDR3 sequences, roughly 50% of which are singletons. The material sequenced was sorted CD4+, CD8+, or CD8+CD57+ T cells (not recorded which) from PBMCs. Source of these receptors: a human donor in good health, serving as a control.

This clonotype was seen repeatedly, ten times or more. The rearrangement joins TRBV15 to TRBJ2-3, with D possibly being TRBD2 (7 bases). Germline loops: CDR1 LNHNV, CDR2 YYDKDF (reference sequence). The CDR3 contains 15 residues. Trimming removed 8 bases at V and 5 bases at J, with 20 bases between. In nucleotides, the CDR3 is TGTGCCACCGAGGGGGTGGGGGGGGCGGGAGATACGCAGTATTTT. Translated: CATEGVGGAGDTQYF.

A remark on this clonotype: Because the CDR3 is missing its conserved closing phenylalanine or tryptophan, this is likely a read error. J is TRBJ2-7 and V is TRBV7-9, with D possibly being TRBD1 (5 bases). This CDR3 is built from 13 residues. CDR1 is SEHNR, CDR2 FQNEAQ, per germline (reference sequence). The V end lost 5 bases, the J end lost 2 bases, and 10 bases lay between the germline ends. The CDR3 DNA reads as TGTGCCAGCAGCACTTCGACAGCCTACGAGCAGTACTCC. Translation: CASSTSTAYEQYS.

The chain employs TRBV19 and TRBJ2-7, with 9 bases identical to TRBD1. J lost 2 bases, V lost 5 bases, and 7 bases had no gene match. CDR3 size: 15 residues. Germline CDR1 and CDR2: LNHDA and SQIVND (reference sequence). CDR3 DNA sequence: TGTGCCAGTAGTTCTCGGGACAGGGCGGCCTACGAGCAGTACTTC. It codes for CASSSRDRAAYEQYF.

With respect to this clonotype: The CDR3 ends on some other residue instead of the conserved phenylalanine or tryptophan, so this is likely a read error. This chain joins TRBV12-5 and TRBJ2-7, with 9 bases that match TRBD1. The germline V gene encodes CDR1 LGHNT and CDR2 FRNRAP. The CDR3 spans 13 residues. J was trimmed by 2 bases and V by 4 bases; bases with no gene match: 0. The CDR3 DNA sequence: TGTGCTAGTGGTTGGGACAGGGCCTACGAGCAGTACCTC. Translating gives CASGWDRAYEQYL.

The chain employs TRBV19 and TRBJ1-2; a weak D match, TRBD1 (6 bases). Trimming removed 6 bases at V and 6 bases at J, with 17 bases between. This CDR3 region has 14 residues. Germline V gene sequence: CDR1 LNHDA, CDR2 SQIVND (reference sequence). The CDR3 sequence: CASRSGTFLHGYTF. The CDR3 coding sequence is TGTGCCAGTAGGAGCGGGACATTCCTCCATGGCTACACCTTC.

This chain joins TRBV7-9 and TRBJ2-7; TRBD1 matches at 7 bases. The V gene's germline CDR1 is SEHNR and CDR2 FQNEAQ (reference sequence). The CDR3 runs to 15 residues. Losses at the gene ends were 6 bases for V and 5 bases for J; bases not matched to a gene: 13. CDR3 region: CASSDAYRGFHEQYF. The CDR3, as DNA: TGTGCCAGCAGTGACGCGTACAGGGGCTTCCACGAGCAGTACTTC.

This clonotype was seen repeatedly, ten times or more. This chain connects TRBV4-1 to TRBJ2-7; D remains unclear. Germline CDR1 and CDR2: MGHRA and YSYEKL. Trimming removed 4 bases from V and 4 bases from J, with 5 bases in between. CDR3 size: 11 residues. CDR3 coding DNA: TGCGCCAGCAGCCCCGGGTACGAGCAGTACTTC. Protein product: CASSPGYEQYF.

There are many counts of this clonotype. The CDR3 region has the DNA TGTGCCAGCAGCTTAGATTCGGCGGGGGACGAGACCCAGTACTTC. This sequence encodes CASSLDSAGDETQYF. J is TRBJ2-5 and V is TRBV7-2; 7 bases align to TRBD2. CDR1 is SGHTA and CDR2 is FQGNSA in the germline V gene. The ends lost 1 base at V and 5 bases at J; junction bases unmatched: 7. The CDR3 is made up of 15 amino acids.

This clonotype was recorded many times. This chain uses TRBV5-5 with TRBJ1-6; D might be TRBD1 (5 bases). Germline assignment: CDR1 SGHKS and CDR2 YYEKEE (reference sequence). The CDR3 sequence is 15 residues long. Deletions cut 1 base from V and 12 bases from J, with 17 bases between. The CDR3 protein is CASSLREGATGPLHF. In nucleotides, the CDR3 is TGTGCCAGCAGCTTGAGGGAAGGGGCAACGGGACCCCTCCACTTT.

The chain links TRBV2 to TRBJ1-5; D is uncertain. Trimming removed 5 bases at V and 2 bases at J, with 13 bases between. The CDR3 loop spans 15 amino acids. Germline lookup yields CDR1 SNHLY and CDR2 FYNNEI. CDR3 amino acids: CASSFGSRGNQPQHF. The CDR3 DNA reads TGTGCCAGCAGTTTCGGGAGTAGGGGCAATCAGCCCCAGCATTTT.

The table lists this clonotype with a few counts. This chain joins TRBV15 and TRBJ2-5; 8 bases are a match to TRBD2. Germline V gene data show CDR1 as LNHNV and CDR2 as YYDKDF (reference sequence). The CDR3 length is 15 residues. V was clipped by 3 bases and J by 4 bases; unmatched bases: 7. The chain's CDR3 is CATSSYGAGGETQYF. The CDR3, as DNA: TGTGCCACCAGCAGTTACGGGGCGGGGGGAGAGACCCAGTACTTC.

The chain is built from TRBV7-9 and TRBJ2-7, with D uncertain. The CDR3 runs to 13 residues. Trimming took off 5 bases at V and 3 bases at J, with 11 bases between the two ends. Germline loops: CDR1 SEHNR, CDR2 FQNEAQ (reference sequence). The CDR3 coding sequence is TGTGCCAGCAGCCCCTCGCCCGGCTACGAGCAGTACTTC. Its protein product is CASSPSPGYEQYF.

The chain links TRBV5-5 to TRBJ2-7; D possibly corresponds to TRBD2 (5 bases). The ends were cut back, 0 bases at V and 3 bases at J, with 10 bases in the middle. Germline CDR1 is SGHKS and CDR2 is YYEKEE (reference sequence). This CDR3 is 14 amino acids long. This CDR3 reads CASSLAAGGYEQYF. The DNA for the CDR3 is TGTGCCAGCAGCTTGGCCGCAGGAGGCTACGAGCAGTACTTC.

By frequency in the sample, this clonotype is medium-sized. The CDR3 loop is CASSDDGYTF. The CDR3 nucleotides are TGTGCCAGCAGCGACGATGGCTACACCTTC. The rearrangement links TRBV7-9 to TRBJ1-2; no definite D call. V lost 5 bases and J 6 bases, leaving 4 bases between the germline ends. Germline values: CDR1 SEHNR, CDR2 FQNEAQ (reference sequence). CDR3 length equals 10 residues.

Only one count was recorded for this clonotype. This rearrangement joins TRBV9 to TRBJ1-3; maybe TRBD1 (5 bases). V lost 0 bases and J lost 8, with 9 bases in between. The CDR3 runs to 13 residues. Germline V CDR1 and CDR2: SGDLS, YYNGEE. The CDR3 protein is CASSVGGGDTIYF. CDR3 nucleotides: TGTGCCAGCAGCGTAGGGGGGGGGGACACCATATATTTT.

This clonotype was picked up many times. The V gene is TRBV14, the J gene TRBJ2-1; 8 bases fit TRBD2. Germline CDR1 reads SGHDN; CDR2 reads FVKESK. V lost 1 base to trimming and J lost 15 bases; unmatched junction nucleotides: 14. The CDR3 loop spans 15 amino acids. The CDR3 DNA sequence: TGTGCCAGCAGCCAAGGATTAGCGGGGAGCTCGGCGCCGTTCTTC. It specifies CASSQGLAGSSAPFF.

This clonotype was counted many times. The chain joins TRBV4-1 to TRBJ2-3, with a weak D call TRBD2 (5 bases). Germline CDR1 reads MGHRA; CDR2 reads YSYEKL. The CDR3 spans 18 residues. Trimming shortened V by 1 base and J by 8 bases, and 25 bases separated the two germline ends. CDR3 amino acids: CASSQGYKTSGFSATQYF. The CDR3 nucleotides are TGCGCCAGCAGCCAAGGCTACAAAACTAGTGGATTTAGTGCTACGCAGTATTTT.

On this clonotype: The junction shows a germline mismatch at one end, possibly a read error. This rearrangement joins TRBV2 to TRBJ1-2; the match to TRBD1 covers 11 bases. From germline, CDR1 is SNHLY and CDR2 FYNNEI. The length of the CDR3 is 13 residues. DNA of the CDR3: TGTGCCAGCAGTGAAGCGCTTGGGACAGGGGGGTACTTC. Translated, it gives CASSEALGTGGYF.

The CDR3 DNA is TGCAGTGCTAGGACTAGCGGGGCCGGGACAGGGAGGAACACCGGGGAGCTGTTTTTT. Its translation: CSARTSGAGTGRNTGELFF. This sequence joins TRBV20-1 and TRBJ2-2, with 11 bases lining up with TRBD2. Germline CDR1 DFQATT, CDR2 SNEGSKA (reference sequence). The CDR3 extends over 19 amino acids. J was trimmed by 1 base and V by 3 bases; bases with no gene match: 13.

This clonotype is deemed medium-sized. The chain uses TRBV15 and TRBJ1-1, with 7 bases identical to TRBD1. There are 15 residues in the CDR3. Trimming at V came to 3 bases and at J to 2 bases, leaving 6 bases not matched to a gene. Looked up from germline, CDR1 is LNHNV and CDR2 is YYDKDF (reference sequence). The CDR3, as DNA: TGTGCCACCAGCAGGGGACAGCGATACAACACTGAAGCTTTCTTT. Residues: CATSRGQRYNTEAFF. Drawing the rest from reference TRBV15 and TRBJ1-1, the complete variable domain is DAMVIQNPRYQVTQFGKPVTLSCSQTLNHNVMYWYQQKSSQAPKLLFHYYDKDFNNEADTPDNFQSRRPNTSFCFLDIRSPGLGDTAMYLCATSRGQRYNTEAFFGQGTRLTVV.

The chain has TRBV19 and TRBJ1-1; 7 bases match TRBD1. Germline lookup yields CDR1 LNHDA and CDR2 SQIVND (reference sequence). This CDR3 has 14 residues. J was trimmed by 2 bases and V by 7 bases; bases with no gene match: 7. As DNA, the CDR3 is TGTGCCAGTAACCTAGGGACAGAAAACACTGAAGCTTTCTTT. This sequence encodes CASNLGTENTEAFF.

This sequence joins TRBV29-1 and TRBJ1-5, with 8 bases that match TRBD1. The germline V gene has CDR1 SQVTM and CDR2 ANQGSEA. The CDR3 covers 14 residues. V dropped 6 bases and J dropped 5; count of bases not matched to a gene: 9. CDR3 DNA sequence: TGCAGCGTCTCACAGGGGGTTGGCGATCAGCCCCAGCATTTT. Amino acids: CSVSQGVGDQPQHF. Supplemented by reference TRBV29-1 and TRBJ1-5, the full variable domain reads SAVISQKPSRDICQRGTSLTIQCQVDSQVTMMFWYRQQPGQSLTLIATANQGSEATYESGFVIDKFPISRPNLTFSTLTVSNMSPEDSSIYLCSVSQGVGDQPQHFGDGTRLSIL.

The rearrangement joins TRBV2 to TRBJ2-7; D may correspond to TRBD1 or TRBD2 (6 bases each). Germline V CDR1 and CDR2: SNHLY, FYNNEI. V shed 8 bases and J shed 1 base, with 18 bases lying between them. The CDR3 is 15 residues long. This chain's CDR3 is CASSPGAGRSYEQYF. The CDR3 DNA reads as TGTGCCAGCTCACCAGGGGCAGGGAGGTCCTACGAGCAGTACTTC.

There are a few counts of this clonotype. The gene calls are TRBV25-1 and TRBJ2-7; no definite D call. CDR1 and CDR2 (germline): MGHDK, SYGVNS. The CDR3 consists of 13 residues. Trimming took 3 bases from V and 7 from J, leaving 13 bases between them. The CDR3 coding sequence is TGTGCCAGCAGTGACCAGGTATCGTGGGAGCAGTACTTC. Translating gives CASSDQVSWEQYF.

The V and J genes are TRBV2 and TRBJ2-3, with TRBD2 matching over 8 bases. Germline V gene data show CDR1 as SNHLY and CDR2 as FYNNEI. This CDR3 is built from 15 residues. V was pared by 2 bases and J by 3 bases, with 4 bases of the junction left unmatched. Here the CDR3 DNA reads TGTGCCAGCAGTGAACCAGCGGGAGAAACAGATACGCAGTATTTT. It specifies CASSEPAGETDTQYF.

This clonotype was seen many times. The chain joins TRBV5-6 to TRBJ2-2; TRBD2 might be the D (6 bases). This CDR3 contains 16 residues. V was trimmed by 0 bases and J by 2 bases, leaving 11 bases between them. Germline loops: CDR1 SGHDT, CDR2 YYEEEE. The DNA for the CDR3 is TGTGCCAGCAGCTTGGTAAGGGACTTAAACACCGGGGAGCTGTTTTTT. Residues: CASSLVRDLNTGELFF.

There are many counts of this clonotype. The gene calls are TRBV7-6 and TRBJ2-4, with unresolved D. The CDR3 is 13 amino acids. CDR1 is SGHVS, CDR2 FNYEAQ, per germline. The V gene lost 2 bases and the J gene lost 8 bases, with 10 bases spanning the gap. For the CDR3, the DNA is TGTGCCAGCAGCTTATCGGTGGCAGACATTCAGTACTTC. It yields the protein CASSLSVADIQYF.

The rearrangement joins TRBV15 to TRBJ2-2, with D possibly TRBD1 on 6 matching bases. Trimming cost V 5 bases and J 8 bases, with 12 bases left between them. CDR1 LNHNV and CDR2 YYDKDF come from the germline V gene (reference sequence). This CDR3 region has 13 residues. CDR3 bases: TGTGCCACCAGCGGCCGACAGGTGGGGGAGCTGTTTTTT. Its protein is CATSGRQVGELFF.

The V and J genes are TRBV29-1 and TRBJ2-5; 7 nucleotides align to TRBD1. Per germline, CDR1 SQVTM and CDR2 ANQGSEA. V shed 0 bases and J 5 bases; nucleotides not matched to a gene: 15. The CDR3 extends over 17 amino acids. CDR3 sequence: CSVEDSEGAADMETQYF. CDR3 sequence (DNA): TGCAGCGTTGAAGATTCTGAGGGGGCGGCTGATATGGAGACCCAGTACTTC.

About this clonotype itself: A much larger clone sits a single nucleotide away, making a read error possible. The V gene is TRBV7-8, the J gene TRBJ2-2, with D maybe TRBD2 (7 bases). The V end lost 5 bases, the J end lost 7 bases, and 14 bases lay between the germline ends. Germline values: CDR1 SGHVS, CDR2 FQNEAQ. CDR3 size: 14 residues. The CDR3 region is CASSLGGADGELFF. CDR3 coding DNA: TGTGCCAGCAGCCTTGGGGGGGCGGACGGGGAGCTGTTTTTT.

This clonotype occurred many times. V is TRBV20-1 and J is TRBJ2-7; D perhaps matches TRBD2 (5 bases). The germline gives CDR1 DFQATT, CDR2 SNEGSKA (reference sequence). V lost 5 bases and J lost 4, with 21 bases in between. The CDR3 has 15 residues. The CDR3 is CSASKTAEVGYEQYF. CDR3 coding DNA: TGCAGTGCTTCTAAGACGGCGGAGGTAGGATACGAGCAGTACTTC.